This T cell receptor (beta chain) originates from a study of cytomegalovirus exposure and HLA in healthy donors. The J segment lost 7 bases and the V segment lost 3 bases, leaving 5 bases of the junction unmatched. Looked up from germline, CDR1 is LNHDA and CDR2 is SQIVND (reference sequence). This CDR3 is built from 14 residues. Primers: 60 Vbeta forward and 13 Jbeta reverse. Libraries were prepared by immunoSEQ multiplex PCR; TCRdb keeps only in-frame clonotypes and omits some of them. The sample lists about 200,000 clones, about 70% occurring once. The sample comprised PBMCs. The TCR was taken from a man aged 40-50 years in good health and CMV-seropositive. The chain recombines TRBV19 with TRBJ2-1, with 8 bases fitting TRBD2. CDR3 sequence: CASSIGGGMNEQFF. As DNA, the CDR3 is TGTGCCAGTAGTATCGGGGGGGGGATGAATGAGCAGTTCTTC.